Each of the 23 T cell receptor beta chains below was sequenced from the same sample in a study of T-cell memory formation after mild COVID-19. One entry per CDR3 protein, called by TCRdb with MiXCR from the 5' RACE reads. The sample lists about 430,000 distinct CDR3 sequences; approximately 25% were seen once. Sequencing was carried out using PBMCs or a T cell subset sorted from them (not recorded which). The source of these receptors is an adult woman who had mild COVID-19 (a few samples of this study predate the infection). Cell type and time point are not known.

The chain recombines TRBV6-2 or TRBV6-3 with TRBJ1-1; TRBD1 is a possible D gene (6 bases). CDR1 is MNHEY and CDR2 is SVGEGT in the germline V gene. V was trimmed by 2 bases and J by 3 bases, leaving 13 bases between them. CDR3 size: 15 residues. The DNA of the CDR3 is TGTGCCAGCAGTTACCACTCGAGGGGGTACACTGAAGCTTTCTTT. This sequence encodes CASSYHSRGYTEAFF.

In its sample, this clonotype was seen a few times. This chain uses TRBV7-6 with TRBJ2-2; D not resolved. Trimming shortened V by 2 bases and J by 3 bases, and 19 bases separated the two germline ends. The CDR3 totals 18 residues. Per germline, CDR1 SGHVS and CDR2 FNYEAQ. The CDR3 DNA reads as TGTGCCAGCAGCTTACCTCGCGAGGCCCTCCTCTACACCGGGGAGCTGTTTTTT. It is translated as CASSLPREALLYTGELFF.

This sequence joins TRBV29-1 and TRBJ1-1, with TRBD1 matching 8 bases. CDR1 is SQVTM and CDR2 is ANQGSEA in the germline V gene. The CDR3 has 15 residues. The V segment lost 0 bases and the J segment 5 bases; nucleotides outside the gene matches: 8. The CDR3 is CSVEDRDRSGTEAFF. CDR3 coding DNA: TGCAGCGTTGAAGATCGGGACAGGTCCGGGACTGAAGCTTTCTTT.

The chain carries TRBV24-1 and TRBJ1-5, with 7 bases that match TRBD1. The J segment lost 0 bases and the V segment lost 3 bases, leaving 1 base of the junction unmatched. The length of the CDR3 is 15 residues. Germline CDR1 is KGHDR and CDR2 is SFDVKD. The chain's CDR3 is CATSDRQGSNQPQHF. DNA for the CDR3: TGTGCCACCAGTGATCGACAGGGTAGCAATCAGCCCCAGCATTTT.

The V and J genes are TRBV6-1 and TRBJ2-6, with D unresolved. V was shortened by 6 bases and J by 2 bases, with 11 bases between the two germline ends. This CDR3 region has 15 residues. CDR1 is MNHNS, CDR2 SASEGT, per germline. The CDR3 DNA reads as TGTGCCAGCAGCAATTTACTGACTGGGGCCAACGTCCTGACTTTC. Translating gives CASSNLLTGANVLTF.

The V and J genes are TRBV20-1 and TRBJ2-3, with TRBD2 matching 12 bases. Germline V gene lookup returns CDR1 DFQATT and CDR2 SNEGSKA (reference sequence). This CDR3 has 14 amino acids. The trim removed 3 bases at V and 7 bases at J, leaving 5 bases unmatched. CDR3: CSASVTSGSNTQYF. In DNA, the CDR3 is TGCAGTGCTAGTGTGACTAGCGGGAGCAATACGCAGTATTTT.

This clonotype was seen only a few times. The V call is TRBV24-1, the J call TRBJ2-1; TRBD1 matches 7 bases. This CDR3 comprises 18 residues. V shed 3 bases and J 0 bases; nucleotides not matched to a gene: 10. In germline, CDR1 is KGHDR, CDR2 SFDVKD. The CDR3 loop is CATSDATPGQSSYNEQFF. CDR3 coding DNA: TGTGCCACCAGTGATGCGACACCGGGACAGAGCTCCTACAATGAGCAGTTCTTC.

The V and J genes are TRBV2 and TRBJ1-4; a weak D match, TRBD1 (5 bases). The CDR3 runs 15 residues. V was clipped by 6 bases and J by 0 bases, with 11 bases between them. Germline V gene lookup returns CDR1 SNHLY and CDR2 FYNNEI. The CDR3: CASRRDGTTNEKLFF. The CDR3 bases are TGTGCCAGCAGGAGGGACGGGACAACTAATGAAAAACTGTTTTTT.

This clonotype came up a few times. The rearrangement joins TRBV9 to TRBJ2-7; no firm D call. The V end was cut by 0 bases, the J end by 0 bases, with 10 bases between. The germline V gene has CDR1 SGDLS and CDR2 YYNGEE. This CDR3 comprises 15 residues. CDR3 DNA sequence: TGTGCCAGCAGCGTAGACGAGACCAGCTCCTACGAGCAGTACTTC. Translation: CASSVDETSSYEQYF.

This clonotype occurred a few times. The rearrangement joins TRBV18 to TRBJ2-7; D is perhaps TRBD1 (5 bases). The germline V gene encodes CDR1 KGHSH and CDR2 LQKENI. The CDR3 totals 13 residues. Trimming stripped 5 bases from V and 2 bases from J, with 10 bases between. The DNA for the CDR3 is TGTGCCAGCTCAGACAGCGCTACCTACGAGCAGTACTTC. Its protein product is CASSDSATYEQYF.

The CDR3 spells CASSPRQSSSYNSPLHF. CDR3 bases: TGTGCCAGCAGCCCCCGACAGTCGAGCTCCTATAATTCACCCCTCCACTTT. The rearrangement joins TRBV3-1 to TRBJ1-6, with TRBD1 as a possible D gene (5 bases). CDR3 length: 17 amino acids. Trimming pared 4 bases from V and 0 bases from J, leaving 13 bases between. The germline gives CDR1 LGHDT, CDR2 YNNKEL (reference sequence). Looking up the rest from reference TRBV3-1 and TRBJ1-6 gives the full variable domain: DTAVSQTPKYLVTQMGNDKSIKCEQNLGHDTMYWYKQDSKKFLKIMFSYNNKELIINETVPNRFSPKSPDKAHLNLHINSLELGDSAVYFCASSPRQSSSYNSPLHFGNGTRLTVT.

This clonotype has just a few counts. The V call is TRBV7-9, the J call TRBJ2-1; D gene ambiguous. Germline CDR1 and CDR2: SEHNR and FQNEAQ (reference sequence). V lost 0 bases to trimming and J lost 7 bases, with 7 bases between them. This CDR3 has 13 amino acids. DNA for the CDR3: TGTGCCAGCAGCTTAGCGTATTTGAATGAGCAGTTCTTC. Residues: CASSLAYLNEQFF.

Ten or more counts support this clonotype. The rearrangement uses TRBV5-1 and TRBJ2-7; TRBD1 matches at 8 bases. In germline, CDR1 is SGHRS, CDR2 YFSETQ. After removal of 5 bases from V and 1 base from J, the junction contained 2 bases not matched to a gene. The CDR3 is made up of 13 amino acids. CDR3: CASSWTGSYEQYF. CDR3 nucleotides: TGCGCCAGCAGTTGGACAGGGTCCTACGAGCAGTACTTC.

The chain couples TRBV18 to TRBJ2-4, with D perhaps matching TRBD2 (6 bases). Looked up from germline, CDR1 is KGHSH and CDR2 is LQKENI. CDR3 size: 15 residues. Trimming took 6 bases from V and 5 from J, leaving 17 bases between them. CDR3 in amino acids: CASSTLGGPENIQYF. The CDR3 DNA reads TGTGCCAGCTCTACCCTGGGGGGACCCGAAAACATTCAGTACTTC.

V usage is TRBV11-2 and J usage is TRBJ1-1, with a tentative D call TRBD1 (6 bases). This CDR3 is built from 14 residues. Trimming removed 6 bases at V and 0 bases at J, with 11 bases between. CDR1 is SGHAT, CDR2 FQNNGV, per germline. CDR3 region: CASRDGTMNTEAFF. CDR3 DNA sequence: TGTGCCAGCAGAGACGGGACAATGAACACTGAAGCTTTCTTT.

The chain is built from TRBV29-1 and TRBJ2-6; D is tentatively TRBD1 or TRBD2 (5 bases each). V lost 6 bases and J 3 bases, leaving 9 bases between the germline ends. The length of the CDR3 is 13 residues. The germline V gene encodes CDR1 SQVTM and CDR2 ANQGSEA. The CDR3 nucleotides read TGCAGCGTACGGGACGGTGGGGCCAACGTCCTGACTTTC. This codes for CSVRDGGANVLTF.

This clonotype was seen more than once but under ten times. CDR3 DNA sequence: TGCGCCAGCAGAGAATGGGGGGCAGCAGATACGCAGTATTTT. Its protein product is CASREWGAADTQYF. The chain is built from TRBV5-1 and TRBJ2-3, with D possibly being TRBD1 or TRBD2 (6 bases each). CDR3 length: 14 amino acids. The V end was cut by 5 bases, the J end by 4 bases, with 14 bases between. Germline values: CDR1 SGHRS, CDR2 YFSETQ.

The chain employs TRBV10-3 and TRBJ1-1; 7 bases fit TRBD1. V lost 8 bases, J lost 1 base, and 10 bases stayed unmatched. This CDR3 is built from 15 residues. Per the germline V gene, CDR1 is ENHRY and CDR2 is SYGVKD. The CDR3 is CAIQEPGQQNTEAFF. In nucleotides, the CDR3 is TGTGCCATCCAGGAACCGGGACAGCAGAACACTGAAGCTTTCTTT.

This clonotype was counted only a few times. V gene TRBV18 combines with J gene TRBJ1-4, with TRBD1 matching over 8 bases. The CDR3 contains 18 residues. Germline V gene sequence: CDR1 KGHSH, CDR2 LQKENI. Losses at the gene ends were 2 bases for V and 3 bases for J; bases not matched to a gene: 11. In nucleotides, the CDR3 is TGTGCCAGCTCACCAGGGGTCAACGCAGGGGGCTCTAATGAAAAACTGTTTTTT. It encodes CASSPGVNAGGSNEKLFF.

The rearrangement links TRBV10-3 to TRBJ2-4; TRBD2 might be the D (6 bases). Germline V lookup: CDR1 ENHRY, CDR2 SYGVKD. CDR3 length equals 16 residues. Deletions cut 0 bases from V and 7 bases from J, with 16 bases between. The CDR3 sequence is CAISESGSGEGNIQYF. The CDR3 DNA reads TGTGCCATCAGTGAGTCGGGGTCGGGAGAAGGGAACATTCAGTACTTC.

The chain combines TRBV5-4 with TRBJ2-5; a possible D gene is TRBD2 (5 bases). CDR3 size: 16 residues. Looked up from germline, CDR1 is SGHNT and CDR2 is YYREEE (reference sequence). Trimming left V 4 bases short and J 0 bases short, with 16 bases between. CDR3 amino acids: CASSIKRQANQETQYF. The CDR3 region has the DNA TGTGCCAGCAGCATCAAGCGGCAGGCTAACCAAGAGACCCAGTACTTC.

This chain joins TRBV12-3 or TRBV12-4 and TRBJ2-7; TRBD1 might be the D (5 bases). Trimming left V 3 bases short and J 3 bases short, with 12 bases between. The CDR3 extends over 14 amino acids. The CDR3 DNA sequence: TGTGCCAGCAGTTTCCAGGGCAAGGGCTACGAGCAGTACTTC. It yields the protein CASSFQGKGYEQYF.

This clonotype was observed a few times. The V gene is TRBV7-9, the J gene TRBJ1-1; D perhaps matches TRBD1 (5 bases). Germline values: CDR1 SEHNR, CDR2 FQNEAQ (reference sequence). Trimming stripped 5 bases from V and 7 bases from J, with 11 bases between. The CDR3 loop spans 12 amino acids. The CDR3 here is CASSPRQLEAFF. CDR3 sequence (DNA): TGTGCCAGCAGCCCTCGACAGCTTGAAGCTTTCTTT.